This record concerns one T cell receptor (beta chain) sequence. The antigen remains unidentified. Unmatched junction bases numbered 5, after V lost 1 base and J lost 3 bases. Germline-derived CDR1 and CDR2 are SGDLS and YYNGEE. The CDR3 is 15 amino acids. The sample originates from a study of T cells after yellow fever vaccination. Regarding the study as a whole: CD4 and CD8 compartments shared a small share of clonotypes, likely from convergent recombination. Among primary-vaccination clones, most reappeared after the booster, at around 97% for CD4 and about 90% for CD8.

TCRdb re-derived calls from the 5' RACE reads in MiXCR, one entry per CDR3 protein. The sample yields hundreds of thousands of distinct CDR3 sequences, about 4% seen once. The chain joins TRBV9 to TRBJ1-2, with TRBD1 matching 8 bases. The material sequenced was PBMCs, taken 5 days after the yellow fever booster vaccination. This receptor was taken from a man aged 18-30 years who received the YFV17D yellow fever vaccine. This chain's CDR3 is CASSVTPTGDYGYTF. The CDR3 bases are TGTGCCAGCAGCGTAACCCCGACAGGGGACTATGGCTACACCTTC.